The sequence of this T cell receptor beta chain was determined in a study of Ad26.COV2.S vaccination and SARS-CoV-2 variants. Overall study findings and caveats: Vaccinated individuals (as opposed to placebo recipients) had higher spike-specific TCR breadth.

As concerns this clone: Its antigen is still unknown.

Stated treatment: approximately 18 received Ad26.COV2.S at low or high dose, single or two shots; about 5 received placebo; per-sample allocation not given. Collection of samples fell on day 63 after the first vaccine or placebo injection. Here immunoSEQ multiplex PCR was the method, and the copy in TCRdb shows in-frame clones only, minus some. The sample consists of about 330,000 clones, roughly 90% of them appearing once. The specimen comprised peripheral blood, sampled in a trial of Ad26.COV2.S vaccine versus placebo. The TCR sequence derives from a person aged 18 to 65 who received the Ad26.COV2.S COVID-19 vaccine or a placebo.

CDR3: CASSQVAAGAPAFF. In DNA form, the CDR3 reads TGTGCCAGCAGCCAAGTGGCTGCGGGGGCGCCGGCTTTCTTT. The J gene is TRBJ1-1, the V gene TRBV7-2; D possibly corresponds to TRBD1 (6 bases). Germline values: CDR1 SGHTA, CDR2 FQGNSA. V shed 5 bases and J shed 11 bases, with 21 bases lying between them. The CDR3 has 14 residues.